These 29 T cell receptor beta chains were sequenced from one sample in a study of OX40 agonist ivuxolimab in advanced cancers. The library was produced with the immunoSEQ multiplex PCR assay. The clones in this table, taken by TCRdb from immuneACCESS, are in-frame only. Not every clone is retained; where verified, under half of the shortfall comes from an unresolved V gene, and the cause of the rest is unknown. The sample data list fewer than 40,000 clones, and 70% to 80% of these were observed just once. 9.5% to 15% of the sample comes from the top ten. The sequenced sample was CD4+ or CD8+ T cells sorted from blood, obtained in a trial of the OX40 agonist ivuxolimab. These receptors originate from an adult with an advanced solid tumor such as melanoma, head and neck, liver or kidney cancer.

The chain combines TRBV7-6 with TRBJ2-3; TRBD2 might be the D (5 bases). Trimming left V 5 bases short and J 6 bases short, with 12 bases between. Germline V gene lookup returns CDR1 SGHVS and CDR2 FNYEAQ. The CDR3 spans 13 residues. This CDR3 is CASSLGLVDTQYF. The CDR3, as DNA: TGTGCCAGCAGCCTCGGACTCGTTGATACGCAGTATTTT. Full variable domain (rest looked up from reference TRBV7-6 and TRBJ2-3): GAGVSQSPRYKVTKRGQDVALRCDPISGHVSLYWYRQALGQGPEFLTYFNYEAQQDKSGLPNDRFSAERPEGSISTLTIQRTEQRDSAMYRCASSLGLVDTQYFGPGTRLTVL.

The V and J genes are TRBV12-5 and TRBJ2-3; D might be TRBD1 (6 bases). CDR1 and CDR2 (germline): LGHNT, FRNRAP. The V end was cut by 1 base, the J end by 5 bases, with 10 bases between. This CDR3 region has 14 residues. CDR3 DNA sequence: TGTGCTAGTGGTTTGGAGGGGGTGTTAGATACGCAGTATTTT. Protein: CASGLEGVLDTQYF.

The V and J genes are TRBV11-2 and TRBJ2-5; possibly TRBD2 for D (6 bases). The CDR3 is 14 amino acids. V was clipped by 4 bases and J by 7 bases, with 16 bases between them. Germline V gene sequence: CDR1 SGHAT, CDR2 FQNNGV. CDR3 sequence: CASSSPGRIMTQYF. Written as DNA, the CDR3 is TGTGCCAGCAGCTCGCCCGGGAGAATCATGACCCAGTACTTC.

The chain uses TRBV10-2 and TRBJ2-1; 11 nucleotides agree with TRBD2. Germline V lookup: CDR1 WSHSY, CDR2 SAAADI. There are 13 residues in the CDR3. Trimming took 7 bases from V and 6 from J; bases not matched to a gene: 2. The CDR3 sequence: CASNGLAGNEQFF. In DNA, the CDR3 is TGCGCCAGCAACGGACTAGCGGGCAATGAGCAGTTCTTC.

Only a few counts were recorded for this clone. The V and J genes are TRBV19 and TRBJ2-2; TRBD2 aligns across 12 bases. The V gene end was trimmed by 7 bases and the J gene end by 5 bases; junction bases not matched to a gene: 8. This CDR3 spans 16 amino acids. CDR1 LNHDA and CDR2 SQIVND come from the germline V gene (reference sequence). The CDR3 DNA follows: TGTGCCAGTAAGAAACTAGCGGGAGGAGTAACCGGGGAGCTGTTTTTT. It translates to CASKKLAGGVTGELFF. Using reference TRBV19 and TRBJ2-2 for the parts outside the CDR3, the full variable domain is DGGITQSPKYLFRKEGQNVTLSCEQNLNHDAMYWYRQDPGQGLRLIYYSQIVNDFQKGDIAEGYSVSREKKESFPLTVTSAQKNPTAFYLCASKKLAGGVTGELFFGEGSRLTVL.

The gene calls are TRBV9 and TRBJ2-2; 7 bases fit TRBD1. The J segment lost 2 bases and the V segment lost 2 bases, leaving 3 bases of the junction unmatched. The CDR3 spans 15 residues. Germline lookup yields CDR1 SGDLS and CDR2 YYNGEE. The CDR3, as DNA: TGTGCCAGCAGCGTTGGGACAGTCAACACCGGGGAGCTGTTTTTT. Translation: CASSVGTVNTGELFF.

The genes are TRBV11-2 and TRBJ2-1; 14 nucleotides match TRBD2. CDR1 SGHAT and CDR2 FQNNGV come from the germline V gene. The length of the CDR3 is 19 residues. V dropped 5 bases and J dropped 5; count of bases not matched to a gene: 14. As DNA, the CDR3 is TGTGCCAGCAGCCCGATTCCGGGGACTAGCGGGAGACGCGACAATGAGCAGTTCTTC. Translating gives CASSPIPGTSGRRDNEQFF.

The chain couples TRBV6-6 to TRBJ1-5; D is perhaps TRBD1 (6 bases). V lost 6 bases, J lost 4 bases, and 10 bases lay in between. Germline CDR1 and CDR2: MNHNY and SVGAGI (reference sequence). CDR3 size: 13 residues. The CDR3 loop reads CASSGQQNQPQHF. CDR3 in DNA: TGTGCCAGCAGCGGACAGCAGAATCAGCCCCAGCATTTT.

The rearrangement uses TRBV7-8 and TRBJ2-1, with a possible D match to TRBD1 (5 bases). V was shortened by 1 base and J by 7 bases, with 11 bases between the two germline ends. Germline lookup yields CDR1 SGHVS and CDR2 FQNEAQ. This CDR3 region has 14 residues. CDR3 amino acids: CASSLEGLGNEQFF. In nucleotides, the CDR3 is TGTGCCAGCAGCTTAGAGGGGCTTGGTAATGAGCAGTTCTTC.

The J gene is TRBJ2-2, the V gene TRBV2; 9 nucleotides match TRBD1. This CDR3 is 15 amino acids long. CDR1 and CDR2 (germline): SNHLY, FYNNEI. The V and J ends lost 5 bases and 4 bases, in that order; junction bases with no gene match: 5. CDR3 sequence: CASSLQGAITGELFF. The CDR3 DNA follows: TGTGCCAGCAGTCTACAGGGGGCAATCACCGGGGAGCTGTTTTTT.

This chain uses TRBV28 with TRBJ2-1; D gene ambiguous. Germline CDR1 and CDR2: MDHEN and SYDVKM. The CDR3 totals 12 residues. Trimming pared 4 bases from V and 9 bases from J, leaving 10 bases between. CDR3 in amino acids: CASSSPLSEQFF. The CDR3 nucleotides are TGTGCCAGCAGTTCCCCGTTGAGTGAGCAGTTCTTC.

The chain is built from TRBV18 and TRBJ2-2; the D is unclear. Germline CDR1 KGHSH, CDR2 LQKENI. The CDR3 extends over 16 amino acids. V shed 0 bases and J shed 0 bases, with 8 bases lying between them. The CDR3 coding sequence is TGTGCCAGCTCACCACCGGCAGCCCCGAACACCGGGGAGCTGTTTTTT. Translation gives CASSPPAAPNTGELFF.

In nucleotides, the CDR3 is TGCGCCAGCAGTGATTTAGATCCGGCGGATGAGCAGTTCTTC. This codes for CASSDLDPADEQFF. The genes are TRBV10-1 and TRBJ2-1, with D unresolved. The CDR3 sequence is 14 residues long. The V end lost 3 bases, the J end lost 8 bases, and 14 bases lay between the germline ends. Per the germline V gene, CDR1 is WNHNN and CDR2 is SYGVQD (reference sequence).

This sequence joins TRBV18 and TRBJ1-1; D is ambiguous. The CDR3 extends over 15 amino acids. CDR1 KGHSH and CDR2 LQKENI come from the germline V gene. Trimming removed 3 bases at V and 0 bases at J, with 11 bases between. The CDR3 sequence: CASSPLDGMNTEAFF. CDR3 coding DNA: TGTGCCAGCTCACCTCTAGACGGGATGAACACTGAAGCTTTCTTT.

V is TRBV6-1 and J is TRBJ2-2; 12 bases map to TRBD2. J lost 5 bases, V lost 7 bases, and 5 bases had no gene match. CDR3 size: 15 residues. From germline, CDR1 is MNHNS and CDR2 SASEGT. The CDR3 region has the DNA TGTGCCAGCACCCCTACTAGCGGGGGGACCGGGGAGCTGTTTTTT. Translated: CASTPTSGGTGELFF.

This rearrangement joins TRBV28 to TRBJ1-4, with TRBD1 as a possible D gene (5 bases). The V end was cut by 4 bases, the J end by 5 bases, with 20 bases between. The germline CDR1 and CDR2 sequences are MDHEN and SYDVKM. The CDR3 consists of 17 residues. CDR3 bases: TGTGCCAGCAGTTCACCGCATTCCAGGGCCGCCAATGAAAAACTGTTTTTT. Residues: CASSSPHSRAANEKLFF.

The V call is TRBV28, the J call TRBJ1-1; 8 bases match TRBD1. The CDR3 spans 16 residues. The germline V gene encodes CDR1 MDHEN and CDR2 SYDVKM. The V segment lost 2 bases and the J segment 2 bases; nucleotides outside the gene matches: 7. CDR3 protein: CASSLGQGAGNTEAFF. DNA for the CDR3: TGTGCCAGCAGTTTAGGGCAGGGGGCGGGAAACACTGAAGCTTTCTTT. Drawing the rest from reference TRBV28 and TRBJ1-1, the complete variable domain is DVKVTQSSRYLVKRTGEKVFLECVQDMDHENMFWYRQDPGLGLRLIYFSYDVKMKEKGDIPEGYSVSREKKERFSLILESASTNQTSMYLCASSLGQGAGNTEAFFGQGTRLTVV.

This clone was recorded only once. The rearrangement links TRBV29-1 to TRBJ2-7, with 9 bases aligning to TRBD2. CDR1 and CDR2 from the germline V gene are SQVTM and ANQGSEA. This CDR3 has 15 amino acids. Losses at the gene ends were 2 bases for V and 4 bases for J; bases not matched to a gene: 9. Here the CDR3 DNA reads TGCAGCGTTGAATCATGGCTAGCGGGATCGTACGAGCAGTACTTC. This encodes CSVESWLAGSYEQYF.

This chain joins TRBV7-2 and TRBJ1-5; D not certain. The length of the CDR3 is 15 residues. V was pared by 1 base and J by 5 bases, with 12 bases between. Germline CDR1 SGHTA, CDR2 FQGNSA. The CDR3 DNA follows: TGTGCCAGCAGCTTAGTGCGGGATCACCATCAGCCCCAGCATTTT. As protein: CASSLVRDHHQPQHF.

The genes are TRBV28 and TRBJ1-2; unclear D gene. Germline V gives CDR1 MDHEN, CDR2 SYDVKM. There are 14 residues in the CDR3. Trimming took 2 bases from V and 8 from J, leaving 15 bases between them. The CDR3 nucleotides read TGTGCCAGCAGTTTAAGCCTCCCCGGGCCCGGCTACACCTTC. It translates to CASSLSLPGPGYTF.

This chain connects TRBV6-5 to TRBJ1-4; TRBD1 matches at 8 bases. The CDR3 extends over 15 amino acids. J gave up 8 bases and V 0 bases, and 5 bases lay outside the gene matches. CDR1 MNHEY and CDR2 SVGAGI come from the germline V gene. CDR3 nucleotide sequence: TGTGCCAGCAGTTACTCTTCGACAGGGGTCGAAAAACTGTTTTTT. This translates into CASSYSSTGVEKLFF.

J is TRBJ1-1 and V is TRBV5-8, with no clear D. CDR1 SGHTS and CDR2 YDEGEE come from the germline V gene. The CDR3 length is 14 residues. With 5 bases removed from V and 11 bases from J, the gap between germline ends came to 22 bases. Here the CDR3 DNA reads TGTGCCAGCAGATATCTTACAGCACTATCTCCGGCTTTCTTT. It is translated as CASRYLTALSPAFF.

The V and J genes are TRBV28 and TRBJ1-2, with a possible D match to TRBD1 (6 bases). Germline-derived CDR1 and CDR2 are MDHEN and SYDVKM. Trimming cost V 7 bases and J 6 bases, with 15 bases left between them. This CDR3 is built from 13 residues. CDR3 loop: CASTRGMLNGYTF. Here the CDR3 DNA reads TGTGCCAGCACGAGGGGGATGTTGAATGGCTACACCTTC.

The chain combines TRBV5-4 with TRBJ2-4, with D possibly being TRBD1 (5 bases). CDR1 and CDR2 (germline): SGHNT, YYREEE (reference sequence). The CDR3 extends over 16 amino acids. Trimming removed 4 bases from V and 0 bases from J, with 14 bases in between. This CDR3 reads CASSADNFLAKNIQYF. In DNA form, the CDR3 reads TGTGCCAGCAGCGCGGACAATTTTCTAGCCAAAAACATTCAGTACTTC.

The chain combines TRBV28 with TRBJ1-5; D possibly corresponds to TRBD1 (6 bases). The CDR3 is 15 residues long. The germline CDR1 and CDR2 sequences are MDHEN and SYDVKM. The ends were cut back, 9 bases at V and 4 bases at J, with 19 bases in the middle. CDR3 sequence reads: CASKLSGGTNQPQHF. CDR3 sequence (DNA): TGTGCCAGTAAGTTAAGTGGGGGCACAAATCAGCCCCAGCATTTT.

The rearrangement uses TRBV28 and TRBJ2-7, with D possibly matching TRBD2 (5 bases). This CDR3 spans 13 amino acids. Germline loops: CDR1 MDHEN, CDR2 SYDVKM. With 6 bases removed from V and 5 bases from J, the gap between germline ends came to 14 bases. CDR3 nucleotide sequence: TGTGCCAGCAGACTCACGACCGGGAACGAGCAGTACTTC. The encoded protein is CASRLTTGNEQYF.

The J gene is TRBJ2-1, the V gene TRBV30; 10 bases agree with TRBD2. Germline assignment: CDR1 GTSNPN and CDR2 SVGIG (reference sequence). The V gene end was trimmed by 0 bases and the J gene end by 8 bases; junction bases not matched to a gene: 7. This CDR3 is 15 amino acids long. CDR3 DNA sequence: TGTGCCTGGAGTGTTAGGCTAGCGGGGGCGGATGAGCAGTTCTTC. Amino acid sequence: CAWSVRLAGADEQFF.

The chain recombines TRBV10-2 with TRBJ2-7; TRBD2 aligns across 11 bases. This CDR3 contains 16 residues. Germline trimming cut 5 bases from V and 2 bases from J; bases unmatched to any gene: 8. CDR1 WSHSY and CDR2 SAAADI come from the germline V gene. Written as DNA, the CDR3 is TGCGCCAGCAGTCAGACGACTAGCGGGACCCCCTACGAGCAGTACTTC. Its translation is CASSQTTSGTPYEQYF.

This chain connects TRBV14 to TRBJ2-1; TRBD2 might be the D (6 bases). V was clipped by 1 base and J by 4 bases, with 11 bases between them. The CDR3 has 15 amino acids. Germline CDR1 is SGHDN and CDR2 is FVKESK. The CDR3 region has the DNA TGTGCCAGCAGCCAAGCGCCCGGGAGTTACAATGAGCAGTTCTTC. This sequence encodes CASSQAPGSYNEQFF. Based on the CDR3 plus reference TRBV14 and TRBJ2-1, the full variable domain is EAGVTQFPSHSVIEKGQTVTLRCDPISGHDNLYWYRRVMGKEIKFLLHFVKESKQDESGMPNNRFLAERTGGTYSTLKVQPAELEDSGVYFCASSQAPGSYNEQFFGPGTRLTVL.